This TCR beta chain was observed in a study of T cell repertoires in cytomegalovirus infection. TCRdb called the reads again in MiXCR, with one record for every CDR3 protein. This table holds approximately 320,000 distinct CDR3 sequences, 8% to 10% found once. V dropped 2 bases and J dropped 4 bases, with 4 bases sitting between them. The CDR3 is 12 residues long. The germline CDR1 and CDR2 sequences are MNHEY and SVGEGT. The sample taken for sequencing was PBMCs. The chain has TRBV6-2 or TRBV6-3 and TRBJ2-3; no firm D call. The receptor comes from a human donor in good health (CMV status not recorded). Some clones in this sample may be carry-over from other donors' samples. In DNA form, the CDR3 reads TGTGCCAGCAGTTACAGGGCAGATACGCAGTATTTT. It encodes CASSYRADTQYF.